This record concerns one T cell receptor (beta chain) sequence. Some clones are missing from TCRdb's copy, which holds only in-frame ones; the method was immunoSEQ multiplex PCR. The sample records about 360,000 clones, around nine tenths being singletons. The record originates from a study of blood T cell repertoires in COVID-19. The wider study: From the United States, Italy and Spain came samples of acute and convalescent COVID-19.

Sequencing used peripheral blood. This receptor was identified in a human donor in a cohort sampled during active COVID-19.

For the CDR3, the DNA is TGTGCCAGCAGCCAGACTTCAGGGGGTGACTATGGCTACACCTTC. Translating gives CASSQTSGGDYGYTF. The chain carries TRBV3-1 (or the pseudogene TRBV3-2) and TRBJ1-2; 7 nucleotides match TRBD1. Germline CDR1 reads LGHDT; CDR2 reads YNNKEL (reference sequence). The CDR3 has 15 residues. With V trimmed by 3 bases and J by 3 bases, 7 bases remained unmatched.